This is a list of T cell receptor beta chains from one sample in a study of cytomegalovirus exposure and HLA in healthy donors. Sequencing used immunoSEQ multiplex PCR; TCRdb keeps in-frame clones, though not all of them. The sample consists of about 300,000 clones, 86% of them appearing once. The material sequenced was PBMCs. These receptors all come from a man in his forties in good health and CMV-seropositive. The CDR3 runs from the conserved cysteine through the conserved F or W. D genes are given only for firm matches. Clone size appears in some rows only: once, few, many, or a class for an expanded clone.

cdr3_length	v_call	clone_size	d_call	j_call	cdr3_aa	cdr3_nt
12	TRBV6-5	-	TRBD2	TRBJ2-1	CASSYGEGEQFF	TGTGCCAGCAGTTACGGGGAGGGAGAGCAGTTCTTC
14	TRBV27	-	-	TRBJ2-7	CASSFRGFSYEQYF	TGTGCCAGCAGTTTCCGGGGGTTCTCCTACGAGCAGTACTTC
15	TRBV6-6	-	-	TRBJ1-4	CASSYGGETNEKLFF	TGTGCCAGCAGTTACGGGGGGGAAACTAATGAAAAACTGTTTTTT
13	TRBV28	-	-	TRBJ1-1	CASRSQRTAEAFF	TGTGCCAGCAGATCCCAACGGACAGCTGAAGCTTTCTTT
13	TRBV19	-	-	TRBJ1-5	CASRHGGLQPQHF	TGTGCCAGTAGGCACGGTGGTCTTCAGCCCCAGCATTTT
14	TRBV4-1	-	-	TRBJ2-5	CASSQDGGTARQYF	TGCGCCAGCAGCCAAGATGGGGGGACAGCCCGACAGTACTTC
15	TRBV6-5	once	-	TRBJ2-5	CASSYSGRDQETQYF	TGTGCCAGCAGTTACTCTGGGCGGGACCAAGAGACCCAGTACTTC
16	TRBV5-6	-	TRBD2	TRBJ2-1	CASSLVGLAGGNEQFF	TGTGCCAGCAGCTTGGTGGGACTAGCAGGAGGGAATGAGCAGTTCTTC
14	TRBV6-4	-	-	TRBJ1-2	CASSLVQGINGYTF	TGTGCCAGCAGTCTTGTTCAGGGGATCAATGGCTACACCTTC
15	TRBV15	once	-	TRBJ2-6	CATSRGEAGANVLTF	TGTGCCACCAGCAGAGGGGAGGCTGGGGCCAACGTCCTGACTTTC
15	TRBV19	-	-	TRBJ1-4	CASTRRRAMNEKLFF	TGTGCCAGTACCCGGCGCAGGGCGATGAATGAAAAACTGTTTTTT
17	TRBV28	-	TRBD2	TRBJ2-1	CASSSTPWGGSYNEQFF	TGTGCCAGCAGTTCAACCCCTTGGGGGGGCTCCTACAATGAGCAGTTCTTC
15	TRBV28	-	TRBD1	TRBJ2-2	CASSGQGITTGELFF	TGTGCCAGCAGCGGACAGGGGATAACGACCGGGGAGCTGTTTTTT
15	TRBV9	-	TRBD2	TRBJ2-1	CASSVEVAGVNEQFF	TGTGCCAGCAGCGTAGAGGTAGCGGGAGTAAATGAGCAGTTCTTC
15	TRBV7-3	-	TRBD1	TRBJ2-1	CASSTRTGNYNEQFF	TGTGCCAGCAGCACCCGGACAGGGAACTACAATGAGCAGTTCTTC
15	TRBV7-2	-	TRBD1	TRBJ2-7	CASSPGTGATYEQYF	TGTGCCAGCAGCCCCGGGACAGGGGCCACCTACGAGCAGTACTTC
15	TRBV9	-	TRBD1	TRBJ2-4	CASSKTTGGGNIQYF	TGTGCCAGCAGCAAAACGACAGGGGGCGGAAACATTCAGTACTTC
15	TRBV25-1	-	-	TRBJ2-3	CASSETLAQPDTQYF	TGTGCCAGCAGTGAGACCCTAGCCCAGCCGGATACGCAGTATTTT
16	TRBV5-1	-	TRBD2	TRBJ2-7	CASSFELAMSSYEQYF	TGCGCCAGCAGCTTCGAACTAGCGATGAGCTCCTACGAGCAGTACTTC
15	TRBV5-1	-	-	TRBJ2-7	CASSSTAGAGYEQYF	TGCGCCAGCAGCTCAACGGCGGGGGCGGGATACGAGCAGTACTTC
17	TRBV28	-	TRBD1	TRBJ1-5	CASSSGTVRPGNQPQHF	TGTGCCAGCAGTTCCGGGACAGTCCGTCCGGGCAATCAGCCCCAGCATTTT
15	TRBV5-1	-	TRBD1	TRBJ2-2	CASSSGQGDTGELFF	TGCGCCAGCAGCTCTGGACAGGGGGACACCGGGGAGCTGTTTTTT
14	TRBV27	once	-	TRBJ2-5	CASSSDYYQETQYF	TGTGCCAGCAGTTCGGACTACTACCAAGAGACCCAGTACTTC
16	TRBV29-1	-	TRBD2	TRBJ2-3	CSVEDRERERTDTQYF	TGCAGCGTTGAAGATCGCGAGCGGGAGAGGACAGATACGCAGTATTTT
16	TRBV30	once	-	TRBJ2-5	CASQFSAQRMSGTQYF	TGTGCCTCCCAGTTCAGCGCACAGCGGATGAGCGGGACCCAGTACTTC
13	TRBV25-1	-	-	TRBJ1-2	CASKSLRGQGYTF	TGTGCCAGCAAGAGTCTCAGGGGCCAGGGCTACACCTTC
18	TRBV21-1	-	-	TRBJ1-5	CASSKWGPREGADQPQHF	TGTGCCAGCAGCAAATGGGGCCCTCGAGAGGGGGCCGATCAGCCCCAGCATTTT
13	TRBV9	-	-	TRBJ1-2	CASSVEAGYGYTF	TGTGCCAGCAGCGTAGAGGCGGGCTATGGCTACACCTTC
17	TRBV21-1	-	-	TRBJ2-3	CASSSPGTESSTDTQYF	TGTGCCAGCAGCTCCCCCGGGACTGAGTCTAGCACAGATACGCAGTATTTT
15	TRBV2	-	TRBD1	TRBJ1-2	CASRVDRGINYGYTF	TGTGCCAGCAGAGTAGACAGGGGTATTAACTATGGCTACACCTTC